This T cell receptor (beta chain) derives from a study of T cell changes during pregnancy in multiple sclerosis. The CDR3 totals 13 residues. The V gene lost 7 bases and the J gene lost 3 bases, with 10 bases spanning the gap. Germline loops: CDR1 MNHNS, CDR2 SASEGT. Generated by immunoSEQ multiplex PCR, the TCRdb table keeps only in-frame clones and is missing some. The sample gives just under 50,000 clones, 91% of which show up once; roughly 10% is in the top ten. The J gene is TRBJ2-1, the V gene TRBV6-1; D is undetermined. The sequencing used CD8+ T cells from peripheral blood mononuclear cells, collected after pregnancy. The TCR originated in a female donor with multiple sclerosis, enrolled in a pregnancy study. DNA of the CDR3: TGTGCCAGCAACTATGCCAGCTACAATGAGCAGTTCTTC. Amino acids: CASNYASYNEQFF.